What follows describes a single T cell receptor beta chain. The target antigen is unknown. From RNA transcripts, TCR beta CDR3 regions were amplified. An initial round of RT-PCR targeting the TCR CDR3 relied on the HTBI primer set. TCRdb re-derived calls from the multiplex PCR reads in MiXCR, one entry per CDR3 protein. The sample holds some 340,000 distinct CDR3 sequences, approximately 14% seen once. This entry is derived from a study of T cells in Graves' hyperthyroidism and ophthalmopathy. General study points: Model-based prediction identified ophthalmopathy a median 6.5 months prior to its onset. Most clonotypes that expanded in the thyroid above 0.001 also showed up in blood.

Patients affected by ophthalmopathy presented a Clinical Activity Score of at least 3, a NOSPECS grade of at least 4, and disease duration below 3 months. The CDR3 covers 15 residues. V was shortened by 3 bases and J by 0 bases, with 9 bases between the two germline ends. Germline loops: CDR1 KGHSH, CDR2 LQKENI. The sequence came from a woman between 40 and 50 years old with Graves' ophthalmopathy. Sequencing was performed on blood. This chain connects TRBV18 to TRBJ1-3; D is unresolved. Here the CDR3 reads CASSPPPISGNTIYF. The CDR3 DNA reads as TGTGCCAGCTCACCCCCGCCTATCTCTGGAAACACCATATATTTT. The full variable domain, rest sourced from reference TRBV18 and TRBJ1-3, is NAGVMQNPRHLVRRRGQEARLRCSPMKGHSHVYWYRQLPEEGLKFMVYLQKENIIDESGMPKERFSAEFPKEGPSILRIQQVVRGDSAAYFCASSPPPISGNTIYFGEGSWLTVV.